The 5 T cell receptor beta chains presented below share a single source sample, sequenced in a study of T cell repertoires in cytomegalovirus infection (dated by TCRdb to about 2019). TCRdb records Illumina HiSeq 1500 as the sequencer. TCRdb took the public reads, trimmed them with fastp at Q25, ran MiXCR for clone calling and kept in-frame beta chains. Each CDR3 protein gets just one entry, which takes the most common genes and DNA from the rows behind it. The sample includes fewer than 550,000 distinct CDR3 sequences, with approximately 26% observed a single time. The ten biggest clones cover less than 15% of the sample. Input material: PBMCs. All receptors derive from a human donor in good health (CMV status not recorded). Some clones in this sample may be carry-over from other donors' samples.

The chain carries TRBV20-1 and TRBJ1-2; 8 nucleotides align to TRBD1. CDR1 DFQATT and CDR2 SNEGSKA come from the germline V gene (reference sequence). The ends lost 3 bases at V and 8 bases at J; junction bases unmatched: 8. The CDR3 length is 13 residues. The CDR3 nucleotides are TGCAGTGCTAGCAGGGGACAGGTGGGGGGCTACACCTTC. This codes for CSASRGQVGGYTF.

The chain employs TRBV7-9 and TRBJ2-7; D is undetermined. CDR1 SEHNR and CDR2 FQNEAQ come from the germline V gene (reference sequence). The V gene lost 2 bases and the J gene lost 4 bases, with 9 bases spanning the gap. The CDR3 covers 13 residues. CDR3 protein: CASSLSPVYEQYV. The CDR3 bases are TGTGCCAGCAGCTTAAGTCCGGTATACGAGCAGTACGTC.

This clonotype was observed many times. The CDR3 nucleotides are TGTGCCAGCAGCTTAGACTACTCATCCTTCGAGCAGTACGTC. This translates into CASSLDYSSFEQYV. V is TRBV7-2 and J is TRBJ2-7; D gene uncertain. The germline V gene has CDR1 SGHTA and CDR2 FQGNSA. The CDR3 spans 14 residues.

The J gene is TRBJ2-7, the V gene TRBV27; 11 positions match TRBD2. Germline CDR1 reads MNHEY; CDR2 reads SMNVEV (reference sequence). V was clipped by 4 bases and J by 2 bases; unmatched bases: 1. The CDR3 runs to 14 residues. The CDR3 nucleotides read TGTGCCAGCAGTTCACTAGCGGGGGCCTACGAGCAGTACGTC. This sequence encodes CASSSLAGAYEQYV.

This clonotype was seen a few times. The rearrangement uses TRBV19 and TRBJ2-1; 9 bases are shared with TRBD1. CDR3 length: 15 amino acids. Germline V CDR1 and CDR2: LNHDA, SQIVND (reference sequence). The V gene end was trimmed by 6 bases and the J gene end by 6 bases; junction bases not matched to a gene: 9. CDR3 region: CASSLGTGRRNEQFF. DNA for the CDR3: TGTGCCAGTAGCCTCGGGACAGGGAGGCGCAATGAGCAGTTCTTC.